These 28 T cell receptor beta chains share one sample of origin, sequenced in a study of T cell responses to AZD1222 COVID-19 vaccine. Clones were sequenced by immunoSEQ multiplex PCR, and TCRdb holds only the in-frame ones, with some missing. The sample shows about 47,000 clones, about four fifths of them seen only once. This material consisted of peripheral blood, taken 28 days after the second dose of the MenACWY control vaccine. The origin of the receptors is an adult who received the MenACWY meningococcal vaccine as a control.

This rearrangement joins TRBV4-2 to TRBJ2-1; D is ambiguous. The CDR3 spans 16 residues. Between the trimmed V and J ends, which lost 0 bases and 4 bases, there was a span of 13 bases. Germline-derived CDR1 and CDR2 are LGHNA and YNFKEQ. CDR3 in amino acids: CASSQDGLRTYNEQFF. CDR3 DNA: TGTGCCAGCAGCCAAGATGGCCTAAGGACGTACAATGAGCAGTTCTTC.

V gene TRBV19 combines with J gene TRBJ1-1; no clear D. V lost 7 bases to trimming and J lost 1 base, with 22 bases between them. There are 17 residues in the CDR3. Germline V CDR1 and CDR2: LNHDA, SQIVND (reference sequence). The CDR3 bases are TGTGCCAGTACCCCCGAGGGCTTATCTAAAGGGAACACTGAAGCTTTCTTT. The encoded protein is CASTPEGLSKGNTEAFF. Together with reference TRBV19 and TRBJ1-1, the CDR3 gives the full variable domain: DGGITQSPKYLFRKEGQNVTLSCEQNLNHDAMYWYRQDPGQGLRLIYYSQIVNDFQKGDIAEGYSVSREKKESFPLTVTSAQKNPTAFYLCASTPEGLSKGNTEAFFGQGTRLTVV.

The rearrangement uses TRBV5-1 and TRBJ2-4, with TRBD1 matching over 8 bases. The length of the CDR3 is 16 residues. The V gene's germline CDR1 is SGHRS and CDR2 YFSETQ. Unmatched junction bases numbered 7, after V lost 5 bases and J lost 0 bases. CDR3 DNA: TGCGCCAGCAGTCCAACAGGGGGACTAGCCAAAAACATTCAGTACTTC. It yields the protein CASSPTGGLAKNIQYF.

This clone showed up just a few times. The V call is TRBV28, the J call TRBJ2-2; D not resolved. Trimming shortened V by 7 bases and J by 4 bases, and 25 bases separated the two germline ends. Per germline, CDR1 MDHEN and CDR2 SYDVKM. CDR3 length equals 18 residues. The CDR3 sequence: CASISPPHRPGFTGELFF. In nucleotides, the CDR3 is TGTGCCAGCATTTCCCCCCCCCACCGGCCGGGTTTCACCGGGGAGCTGTTTTTT.

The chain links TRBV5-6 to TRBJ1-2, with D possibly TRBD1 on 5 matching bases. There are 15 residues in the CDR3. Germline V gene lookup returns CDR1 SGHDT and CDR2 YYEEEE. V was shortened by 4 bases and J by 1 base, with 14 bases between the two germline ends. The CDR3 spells CASSLGTANNYGYTF. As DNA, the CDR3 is TGTGCCAGCAGCCTGGGGACCGCAAATAACTATGGCTACACCTTC.

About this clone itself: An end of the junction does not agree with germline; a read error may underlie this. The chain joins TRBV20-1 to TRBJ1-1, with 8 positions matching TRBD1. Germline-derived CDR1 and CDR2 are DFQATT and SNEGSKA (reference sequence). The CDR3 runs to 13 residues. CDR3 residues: CSPSGQGSAEAFF. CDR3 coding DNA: TGCAGTCCTAGTGGACAGGGAAGTGCTGAAGCTTTCTTT.

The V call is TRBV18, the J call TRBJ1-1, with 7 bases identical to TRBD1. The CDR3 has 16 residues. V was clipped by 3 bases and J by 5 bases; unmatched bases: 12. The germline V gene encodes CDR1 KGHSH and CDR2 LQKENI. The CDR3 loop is CASSPSNRGRWTEAFF. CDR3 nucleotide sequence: TGTGCCAGCTCACCTTCAAACAGGGGTAGGTGGACTGAAGCTTTCTTT.

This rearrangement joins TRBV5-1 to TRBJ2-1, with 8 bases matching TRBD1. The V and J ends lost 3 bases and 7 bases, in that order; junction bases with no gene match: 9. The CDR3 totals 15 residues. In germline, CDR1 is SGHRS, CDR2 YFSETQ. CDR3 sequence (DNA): TGCGCCAGCAGCTCAGGGGGCAGGGTCGGGAATGAGCAGTTCTTC. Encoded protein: CASSSGGRVGNEQFF.

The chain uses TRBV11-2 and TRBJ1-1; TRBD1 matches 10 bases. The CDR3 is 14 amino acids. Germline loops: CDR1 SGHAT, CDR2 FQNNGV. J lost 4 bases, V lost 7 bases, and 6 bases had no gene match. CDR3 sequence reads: CASTGTGAFTEAFF. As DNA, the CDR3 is TGTGCCAGCACCGGGACAGGGGCTTTCACTGAAGCTTTCTTT.

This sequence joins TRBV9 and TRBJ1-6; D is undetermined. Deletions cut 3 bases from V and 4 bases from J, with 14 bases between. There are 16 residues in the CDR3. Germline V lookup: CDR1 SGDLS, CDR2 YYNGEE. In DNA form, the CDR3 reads TGTGCCAGCAGCGGAGGGCACCTAGGATATAATTCACCCCTCCACTTT. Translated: CASSGGHLGYNSPLHF.

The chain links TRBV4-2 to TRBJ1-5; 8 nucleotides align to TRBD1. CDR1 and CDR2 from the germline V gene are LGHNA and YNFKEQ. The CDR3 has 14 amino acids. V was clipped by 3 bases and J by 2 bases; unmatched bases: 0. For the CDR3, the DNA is TGTGCCAGCAGCCAGGGACAGGGCAATCAGCCCCAGCATTTT. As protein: CASSQGQGNQPQHF.

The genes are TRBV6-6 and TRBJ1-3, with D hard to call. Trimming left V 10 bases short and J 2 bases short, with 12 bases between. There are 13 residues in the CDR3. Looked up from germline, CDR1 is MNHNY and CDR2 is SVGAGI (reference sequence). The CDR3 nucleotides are TGTGCCACCCAGAACGGGGCTGGAAACACCATATATTTT. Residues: CATQNGAGNTIYF.

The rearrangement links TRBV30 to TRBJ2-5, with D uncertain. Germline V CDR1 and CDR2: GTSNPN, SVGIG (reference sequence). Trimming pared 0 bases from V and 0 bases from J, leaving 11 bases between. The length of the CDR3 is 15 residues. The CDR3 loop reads CAWSVLSWYQETQYF. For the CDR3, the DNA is TGTGCCTGGAGTGTACTCAGCTGGTACCAAGAGACCCAGTACTTC.

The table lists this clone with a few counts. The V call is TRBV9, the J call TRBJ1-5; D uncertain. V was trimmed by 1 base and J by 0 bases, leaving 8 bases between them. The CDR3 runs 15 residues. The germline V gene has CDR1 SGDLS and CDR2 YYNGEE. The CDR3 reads CASSVNGDSNQPQHF. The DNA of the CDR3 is TGTGCCAGCAGCGTAAACGGAGATAGCAATCAGCCCCAGCATTTT.

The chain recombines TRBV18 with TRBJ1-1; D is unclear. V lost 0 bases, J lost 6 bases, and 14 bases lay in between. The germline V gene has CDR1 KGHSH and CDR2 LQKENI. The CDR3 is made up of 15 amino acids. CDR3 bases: TGTGCCAGCTCACCACCTTCGGCAGGCAACCCTGAAGCTTTCTTT. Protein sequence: CASSPPSAGNPEAFF.

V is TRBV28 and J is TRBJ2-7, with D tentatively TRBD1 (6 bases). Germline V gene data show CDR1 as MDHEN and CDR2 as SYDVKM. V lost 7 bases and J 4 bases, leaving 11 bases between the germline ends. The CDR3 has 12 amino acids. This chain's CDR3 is CASNQGGYEQYF. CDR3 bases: TGTGCCAGCAACCAAGGGGGATACGAGCAGTACTTC.

The CDR3 here is CASSSQGRGYTF. The CDR3 DNA follows: TGTGCCAGCAGTTCACAGGGACGAGGCTACACCTTC. The rearrangement links TRBV27 to TRBJ1-2, with D maybe TRBD1 (6 bases). Trimming removed 4 bases at V and 8 bases at J, with 11 bases between. Per germline, CDR1 MNHEY and CDR2 SMNVEV (reference sequence). This CDR3 has 12 residues.

CDR3 amino acids: CASSPQSGVGGEQFF. CDR3 nucleotide sequence: TGTGCCAGCAGCCCCCAGAGCGGGGTGGGAGGTGAGCAGTTCTTC. V gene TRBV11-3 combines with J gene TRBJ2-1; 7 nucleotides line up with TRBD2. With V trimmed by 5 bases and J by 9 bases, 13 bases remained unmatched. The CDR3 consists of 15 residues. Germline V gene sequence: CDR1 SGHNT, CDR2 YENEEA.

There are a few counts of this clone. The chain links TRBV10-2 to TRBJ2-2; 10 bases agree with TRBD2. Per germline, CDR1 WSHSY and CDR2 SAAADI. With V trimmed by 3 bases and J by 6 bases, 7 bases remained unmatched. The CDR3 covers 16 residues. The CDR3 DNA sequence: TGCGCCAGCAGTGATCCCTTAGCGGGGGGACCCGGGGAGCTGTTTTTT. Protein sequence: CASSDPLAGGPGELFF.

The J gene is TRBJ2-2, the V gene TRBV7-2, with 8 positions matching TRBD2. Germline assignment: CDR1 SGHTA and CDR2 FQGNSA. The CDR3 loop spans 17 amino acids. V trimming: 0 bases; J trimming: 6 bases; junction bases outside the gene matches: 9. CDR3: CASSLAAGGMRSGELFF. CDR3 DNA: TGTGCCAGCAGCTTAGCCGCGGGAGGAATGAGGTCCGGGGAGCTGTTTTTT.

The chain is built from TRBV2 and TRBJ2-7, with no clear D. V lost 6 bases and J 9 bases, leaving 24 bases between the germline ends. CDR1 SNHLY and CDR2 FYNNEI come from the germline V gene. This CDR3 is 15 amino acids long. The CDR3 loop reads CASSSDTSRSTGQYF. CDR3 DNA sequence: TGTGCCAGCAGCTCTGACACCTCTCGTTCGACTGGGCAGTACTTC.

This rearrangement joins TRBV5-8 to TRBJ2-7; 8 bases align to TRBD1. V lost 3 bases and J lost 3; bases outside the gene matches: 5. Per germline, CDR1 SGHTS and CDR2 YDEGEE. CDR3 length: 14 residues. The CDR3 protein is CASSYRGNFYEQYF. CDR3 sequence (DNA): TGTGCCAGCAGCTACAGGGGGAATTTCTACGAGCAGTACTTC.

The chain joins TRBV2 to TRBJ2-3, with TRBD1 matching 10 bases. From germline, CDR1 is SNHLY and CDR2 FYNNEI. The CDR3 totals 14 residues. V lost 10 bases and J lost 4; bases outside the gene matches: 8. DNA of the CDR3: TGTGCCACATCGACAGGGGGCTTGGCAGATACGCAGTATTTT. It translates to CATSTGGLADTQYF.

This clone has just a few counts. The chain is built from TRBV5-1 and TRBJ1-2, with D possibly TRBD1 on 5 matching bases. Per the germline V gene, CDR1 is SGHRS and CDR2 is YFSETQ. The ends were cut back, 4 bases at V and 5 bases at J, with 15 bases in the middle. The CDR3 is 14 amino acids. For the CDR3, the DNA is TGCGCCAGCAGCCGCGGGGGGTTATGGTATGGCTACACCTTC. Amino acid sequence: CASSRGGLWYGYTF.

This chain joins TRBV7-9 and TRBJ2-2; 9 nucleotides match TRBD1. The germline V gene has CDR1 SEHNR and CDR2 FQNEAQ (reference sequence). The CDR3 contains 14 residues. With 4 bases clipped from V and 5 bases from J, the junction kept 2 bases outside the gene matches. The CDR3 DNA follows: TGTGCCAGCAGCTCCGGGACAGGGACCGGGGAGCTGTTTTTT. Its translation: CASSSGTGTGELFF.

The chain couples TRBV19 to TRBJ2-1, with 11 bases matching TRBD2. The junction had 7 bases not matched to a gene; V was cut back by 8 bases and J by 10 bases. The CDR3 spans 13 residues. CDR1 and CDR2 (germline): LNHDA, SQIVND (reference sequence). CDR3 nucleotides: TGTGCCAGTTCGGGGCTAGCGGGGGGAGAGCAGTTCTTC. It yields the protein CASSGLAGGEQFF.

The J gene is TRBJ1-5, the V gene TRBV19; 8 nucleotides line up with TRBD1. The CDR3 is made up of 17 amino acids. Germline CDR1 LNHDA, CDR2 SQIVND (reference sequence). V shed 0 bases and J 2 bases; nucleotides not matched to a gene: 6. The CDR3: CASSIDLAGGGNQPQHF. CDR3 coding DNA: TGTGCCAGTAGTATAGATCTGGCAGGGGGCGGCAATCAGCCCCAGCATTTT.

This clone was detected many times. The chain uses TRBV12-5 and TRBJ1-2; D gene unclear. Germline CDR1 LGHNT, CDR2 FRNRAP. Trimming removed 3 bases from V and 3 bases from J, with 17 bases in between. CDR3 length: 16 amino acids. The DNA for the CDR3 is TGTGCTAGTGGTTTAGCCTCGGCAAGGCTTGACTATGGCTACACCTTC. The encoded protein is CASGLASARLDYGYTF.